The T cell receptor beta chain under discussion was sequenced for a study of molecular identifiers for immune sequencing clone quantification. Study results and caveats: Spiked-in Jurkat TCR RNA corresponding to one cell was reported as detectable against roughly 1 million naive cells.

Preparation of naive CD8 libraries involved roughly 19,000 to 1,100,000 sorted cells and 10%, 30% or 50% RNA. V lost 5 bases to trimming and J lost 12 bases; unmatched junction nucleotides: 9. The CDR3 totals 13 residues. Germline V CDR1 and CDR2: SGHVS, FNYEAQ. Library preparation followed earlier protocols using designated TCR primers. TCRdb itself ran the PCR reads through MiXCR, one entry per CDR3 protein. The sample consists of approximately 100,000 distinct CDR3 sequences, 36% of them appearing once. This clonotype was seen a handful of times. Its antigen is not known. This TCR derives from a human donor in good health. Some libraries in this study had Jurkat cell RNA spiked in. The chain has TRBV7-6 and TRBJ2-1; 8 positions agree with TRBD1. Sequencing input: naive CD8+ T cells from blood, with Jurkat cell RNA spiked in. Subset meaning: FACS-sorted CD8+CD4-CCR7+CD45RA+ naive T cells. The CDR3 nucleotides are TGTGCCAGCAGCGAGACAGGGGTAGGTCGGCAGTTCTTC. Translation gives CASSETGVGRQFF. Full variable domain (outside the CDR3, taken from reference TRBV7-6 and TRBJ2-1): GAGVSQSPRYKVTKRGQDVALRCDPISGHVSLYWYRQALGQGPEFLTYFNYEAQQDKSGLPNDRFSAERPEGSISTLTIQRTEQRDSAMYRCASSETGVGRQFFGPGTRLTVL.